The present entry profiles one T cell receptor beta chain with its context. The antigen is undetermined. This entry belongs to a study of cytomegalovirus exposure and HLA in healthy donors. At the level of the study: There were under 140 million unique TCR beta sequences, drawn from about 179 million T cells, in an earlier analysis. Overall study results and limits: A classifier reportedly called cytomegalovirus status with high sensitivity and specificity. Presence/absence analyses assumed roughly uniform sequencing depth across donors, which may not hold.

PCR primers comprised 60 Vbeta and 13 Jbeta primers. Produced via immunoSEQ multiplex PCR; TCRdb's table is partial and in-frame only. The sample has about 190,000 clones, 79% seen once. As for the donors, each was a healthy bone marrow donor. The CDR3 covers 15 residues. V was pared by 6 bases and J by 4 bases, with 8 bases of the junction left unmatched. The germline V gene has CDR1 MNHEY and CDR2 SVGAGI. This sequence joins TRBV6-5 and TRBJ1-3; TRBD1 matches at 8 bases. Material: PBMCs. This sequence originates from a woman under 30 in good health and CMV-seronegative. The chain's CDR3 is CASSRDRGSGNTIYF. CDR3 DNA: TGTGCCAGCAGCCGAGACAGGGGATCGGGAAACACCATATATTTT.